This T cell receptor (beta chain) was sequenced for a study of identical twins. Study-level results: Models predicted less out-of-frame TCR alpha sharing in monozygotic twins than was found. Abundant beta clonotypes from cord blood bore fewer insertions; memory repertoires lacked this pattern.

CDR1 and CDR2 (germline): SGHRS, YFSETQ. V lost 0 bases, J lost 8 bases, and 8 bases lay in between. The CDR3 spans 12 residues. Healthy Caucasians provided all donations. Carrying unique molecular identifiers, the cDNA also gained a universal primer site through template switching. TCRdb analysed the 5' RACE reads with MiXCR anew, one entry per CDR3 protein. The sample contains approximately 94,000 distinct CDR3 sequences, 5.9% of which appear only once. This clonotype was seen repeatedly, ten times or more. What it binds is unknown. This receptor was obtained from a woman in her forties or fifties in good health. The V and J genes are TRBV5-1 and TRBJ1-1; D gene unclear. The material sequenced was memory T cells sorted from blood. Here the CDR3 DNA reads TGCGCCAGCAGCTTGGTAGGGATCGAAGCTTTCTTT. This codes for CASSLVGIEAFF.